This T cell receptor (beta chain) was found in a study of T cells in Graves' hyperthyroidism and ophthalmopathy. The table lists this clonotype with many counts. The CDR3 covers 13 residues. CDR1 is SEHNR, CDR2 FQNEAQ, per germline (reference sequence). V lost 2 bases and J lost 11; bases outside the gene matches: 6. Amplified TCR beta CDR3 regions came from RNA transcripts. The study used the HTBI primer set for a first-round RT-PCR of the TCR CDR3. Each CDR3 protein is one row after TCRdb ran MiXCR on the multiplex PCR reads. This sample yields 350,000 to 450,000 distinct CDR3 sequences, of which 11% to 15% are seen a single time; 25% to 30% belongs to the top ten.

J is TRBJ2-1 and V is TRBV7-9; 7 bases are shared with TRBD2. The sample consisted of blood. The source of this sequence is a man in his fifties with Graves' ophthalmopathy. CDR3 residues: CASSLIGGDQQFF. CDR3 bases: TGTGCCAGCAGCTTAATTGGGGGGGACCAGCAGTTCTTC.